This T cell receptor beta chain is from a study of CD8 T cells in ankylosing spondylitis. Preparation of TCR beta libraries was done by quantitative 5'-RACE with molecular barcodes. TCRdb reprocessed the 5' RACE reads via MiXCR and lists one record per CDR3 protein. The repertoire holds 85,000 to 100,000 distinct CDR3 sequences, with about 9.1% as singletons. Overall study findings and caveats: Peripheral blood samples showed relatively rare disease-linked clones, and these clones were CD8+. According to the report, clones linked to the disease were significantly enriched in matched synovial fluid samples taken from ankylosing spondylitis patients. Ankylosing spondylitis blood seemed to carry a telltale TCR beta motif made of under ten highly homologous variants.

This clonotype showed up just a few times. Its antigen remains unidentified. This CDR3 spans 14 amino acids. V lost 0 bases and J lost 5, with 9 bases in between. CDR1 and CDR2 (germline): SGHTA, FQGNSA. The chain couples TRBV7-2 to TRBJ2-3, with D uncertain. The TCR sequence derives from a male donor with ankylosing spondylitis or in good health (not recorded which). Material for sequencing was blood, either unsorted or a sorted T cell fraction (not recorded which). CDR3 sequence reads: CASSLAWAQDTQYF. In DNA form, the CDR3 reads TGTGCCAGCAGCTTAGCGTGGGCTCAAGATACGCAGTATTTT.